This TCR beta chain was observed in a study of CD8 T cells in ankylosing spondylitis. Study-level points and caveats: Characteristic of ankylosing spondylitis blood, it appeared, was a TCR beta motif comprising eight highly homologous variants. Clones linked to disease were reported to show significant enrichment in matched ankylosing spondylitis synovial fluid.

The CDR3 consists of 17 residues. With 1 base removed from V and 3 bases from J, the gap between germline ends came to 18 bases. The germline CDR1 and CDR2 sequences are SGHRS and YFSETQ. The table lists this clonotype with many counts. Its specificity is unknown. Each TCR beta library was made by quantitative 5'-RACE that incorporated molecular barcodes. TCRdb independently ran MiXCR on the 5' RACE reads; one entry per CDR3 protein. This table has more than 400,000 distinct CDR3 sequences, approximately 5.3% appearing once. This TCR came from a male donor with ankylosing spondylitis. Sequencing was done on a sample of blood, either unsorted or a sorted T cell fraction (not recorded which). The genes are TRBV5-1 and TRBJ2-3, with D perhaps matching TRBD1 (6 bases). The CDR3 loop reads CASSLRKSRGKTDTQYF. The CDR3 DNA is TGCGCCAGCAGCTTGAGAAAAAGCAGGGGAAAAACAGATACGCAGTATTTT.